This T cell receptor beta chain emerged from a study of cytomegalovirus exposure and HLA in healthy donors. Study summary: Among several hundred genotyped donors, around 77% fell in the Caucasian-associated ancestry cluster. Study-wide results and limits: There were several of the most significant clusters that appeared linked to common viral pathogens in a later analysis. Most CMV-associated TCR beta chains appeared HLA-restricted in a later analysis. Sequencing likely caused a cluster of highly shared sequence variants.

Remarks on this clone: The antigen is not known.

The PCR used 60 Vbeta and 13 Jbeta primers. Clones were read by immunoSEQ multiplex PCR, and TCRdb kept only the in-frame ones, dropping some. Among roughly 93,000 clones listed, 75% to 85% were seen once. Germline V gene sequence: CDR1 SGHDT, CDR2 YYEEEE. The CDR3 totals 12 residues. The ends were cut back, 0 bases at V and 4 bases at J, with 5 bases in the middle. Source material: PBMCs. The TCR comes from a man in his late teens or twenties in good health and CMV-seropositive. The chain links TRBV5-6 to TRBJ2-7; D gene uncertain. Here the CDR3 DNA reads TGTGCCAGCAGCTTGGAACAGTACGAGCAGTACTTC. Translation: CASSLEQYEQYF.